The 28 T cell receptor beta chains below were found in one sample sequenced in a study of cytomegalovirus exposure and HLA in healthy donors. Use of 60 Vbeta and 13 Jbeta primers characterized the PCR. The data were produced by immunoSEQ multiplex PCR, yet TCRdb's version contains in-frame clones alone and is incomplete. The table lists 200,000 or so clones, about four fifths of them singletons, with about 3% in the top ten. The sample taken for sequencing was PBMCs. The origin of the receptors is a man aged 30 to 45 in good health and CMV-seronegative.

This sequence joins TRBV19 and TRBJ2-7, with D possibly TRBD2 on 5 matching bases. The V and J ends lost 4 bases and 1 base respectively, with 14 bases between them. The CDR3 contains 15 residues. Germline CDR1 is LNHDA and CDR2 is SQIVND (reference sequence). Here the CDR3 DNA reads TGTGCCAGTAGTAGATCCGGGGTAGCATCCTACGAGCAGTACTTC. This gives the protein CASSRSGVASYEQYF.

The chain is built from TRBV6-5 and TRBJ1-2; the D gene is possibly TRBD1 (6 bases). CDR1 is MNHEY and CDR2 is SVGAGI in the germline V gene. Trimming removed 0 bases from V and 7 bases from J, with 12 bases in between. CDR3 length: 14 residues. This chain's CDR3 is CASSYSNRAGGYTF. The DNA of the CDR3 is TGTGCCAGCAGTTACTCGAACAGGGCCGGTGGCTACACCTTC.

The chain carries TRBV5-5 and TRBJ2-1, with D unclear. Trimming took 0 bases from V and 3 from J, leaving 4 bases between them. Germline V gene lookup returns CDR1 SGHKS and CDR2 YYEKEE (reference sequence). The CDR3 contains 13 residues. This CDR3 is CASSLGVYNEQFF. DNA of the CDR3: TGTGCCAGCAGCTTGGGCGTCTACAATGAGCAGTTCTTC. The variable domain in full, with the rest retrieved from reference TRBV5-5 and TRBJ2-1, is DAGVTQSPTHLIKTRGQQVTLRCSPISGHKSVSWYQQVLGQGPQFIFQYYEKEERGRGNFPDRFSARQFPNYSSELNVNALLLGDSALYLCASSLGVYNEQFFGPGTRLTVL.

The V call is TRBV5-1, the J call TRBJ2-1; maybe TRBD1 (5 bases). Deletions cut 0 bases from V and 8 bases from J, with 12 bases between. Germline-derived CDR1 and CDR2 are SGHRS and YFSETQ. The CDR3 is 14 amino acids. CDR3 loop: CASSLVRGEDEQFF. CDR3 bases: TGCGCCAGCAGCTTGGTAAGGGGCGAGGATGAGCAGTTCTTC.

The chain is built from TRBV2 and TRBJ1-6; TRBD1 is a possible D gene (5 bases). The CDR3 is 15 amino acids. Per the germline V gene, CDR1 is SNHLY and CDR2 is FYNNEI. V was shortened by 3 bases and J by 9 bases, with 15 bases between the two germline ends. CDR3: CASSDRGLLGSPLHF. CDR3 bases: TGTGCCAGCAGTGATAGGGGCCTCCTTGGTTCACCCCTCCACTTT.

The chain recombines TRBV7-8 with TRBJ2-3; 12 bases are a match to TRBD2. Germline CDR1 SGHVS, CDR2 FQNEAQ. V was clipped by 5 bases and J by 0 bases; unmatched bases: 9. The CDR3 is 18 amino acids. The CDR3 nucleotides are TGTGCCAGCAGCCTTACTAGCGGGGGGCCAATTAGCACAGATACGCAGTATTTT. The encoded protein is CASSLTSGGPISTDTQYF.

CDR3 nucleotides: TGTGCCAGCAGCTTAGCGGGGCTGGAGACCCAGTACTTC. Its protein is CASSLAGLETQYF. The rearrangement joins TRBV7-9 to TRBJ2-5; the D gene is possibly TRBD1 (5 bases). This CDR3 is built from 13 residues. The germline gives CDR1 SEHNR, CDR2 FQNEAQ (reference sequence). V gave up 0 bases and J gave up 5 bases, with 7 bases separating them.

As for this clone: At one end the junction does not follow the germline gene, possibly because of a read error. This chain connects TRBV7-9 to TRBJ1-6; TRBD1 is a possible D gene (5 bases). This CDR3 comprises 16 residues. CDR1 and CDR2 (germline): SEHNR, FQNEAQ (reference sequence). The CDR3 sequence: CSSSLGAPQGRTPLHF. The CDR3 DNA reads TGTTCCAGCAGCTTAGGAGCCCCGCAGGGTAGAACACCCCTCCACTTT.

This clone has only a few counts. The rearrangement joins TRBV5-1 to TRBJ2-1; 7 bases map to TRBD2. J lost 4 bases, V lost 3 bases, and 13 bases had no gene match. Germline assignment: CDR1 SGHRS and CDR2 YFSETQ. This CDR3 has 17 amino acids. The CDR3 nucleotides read TGCGCCAGCAGCTCCGGAGGGAGCGGGGTATGGTACAATGAGCAGTTCTTC. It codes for CASSSGGSGVWYNEQFF.

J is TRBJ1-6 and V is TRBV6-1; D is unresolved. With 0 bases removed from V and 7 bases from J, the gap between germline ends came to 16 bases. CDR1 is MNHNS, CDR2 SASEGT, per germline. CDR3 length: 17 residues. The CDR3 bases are TGTGCCAGCAGTGAAGCGTTACAGAATCGCGGGAATTCACCCCTCCACTTT. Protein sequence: CASSEALQNRGNSPLHF.

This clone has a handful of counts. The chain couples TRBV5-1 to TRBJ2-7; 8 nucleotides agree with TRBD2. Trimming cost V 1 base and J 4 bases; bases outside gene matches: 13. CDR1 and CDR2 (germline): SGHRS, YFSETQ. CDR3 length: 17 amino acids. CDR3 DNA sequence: TGCGCCAGCAGCTTGTTAGGAGCGGGGGAATCCCGGTACGAGCAGTACTTC. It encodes CASSLLGAGESRYEQYF.

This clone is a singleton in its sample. Here the CDR3 DNA reads TGTGCCAGCAGCTTAGAAGCCCTCGAGACCCAGTACTTC. Its translation is CASSLEALETQYF. J is TRBJ2-5 and V is TRBV11-2, with unresolved D. The CDR3 has 13 residues. Germline loops: CDR1 SGHAT, CDR2 FQNNGV. V was cut by 0 bases and J by 5 bases, with 7 bases left in between.

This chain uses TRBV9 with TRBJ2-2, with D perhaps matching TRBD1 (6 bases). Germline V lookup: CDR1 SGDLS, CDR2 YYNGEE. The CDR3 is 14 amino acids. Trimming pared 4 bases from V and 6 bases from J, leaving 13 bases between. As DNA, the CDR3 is TGTGCCAGCAGCCCCCACGGGACATCCGGGGAGCTGTTTTTT. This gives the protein CASSPHGTSGELFF.

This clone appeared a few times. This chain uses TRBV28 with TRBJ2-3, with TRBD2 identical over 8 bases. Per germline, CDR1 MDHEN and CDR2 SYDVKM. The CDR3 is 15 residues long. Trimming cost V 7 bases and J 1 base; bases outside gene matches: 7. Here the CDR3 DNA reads TGTGCCAGCACCTCCCCAGCGGGGGGCACAGATACGCAGTATTTT. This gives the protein CASTSPAGGTDTQYF.

CDR3 coding DNA: TGTGCCAGCACCACCCCGGGGACAGCCCAAGAGACCCAGTACTTC. Translated: CASTTPGTAQETQYF. The chain carries TRBV28 and TRBJ2-5; 7 bases map to TRBD1. Germline trimming cut 7 bases from V and 1 base from J; bases unmatched to any gene: 9. The CDR3 totals 15 residues. Per germline, CDR1 MDHEN and CDR2 SYDVKM.

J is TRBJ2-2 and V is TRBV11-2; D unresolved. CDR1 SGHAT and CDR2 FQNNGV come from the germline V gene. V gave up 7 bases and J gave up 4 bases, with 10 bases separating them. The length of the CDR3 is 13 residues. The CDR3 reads CASTTSTTGELFF. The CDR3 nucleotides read TGTGCCAGCACCACGAGTACCACCGGGGAGCTGTTTTTT.

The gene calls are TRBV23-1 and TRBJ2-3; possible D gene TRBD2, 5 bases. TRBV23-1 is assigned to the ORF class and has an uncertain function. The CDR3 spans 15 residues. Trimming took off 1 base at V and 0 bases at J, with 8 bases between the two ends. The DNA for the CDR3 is TGCGCCAGCAGTCAATTTGAGGGAAGCACAGATACGCAGTATTTT. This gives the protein CASSQFEGSTDTQYF.

CDR3 coding DNA: TGTGCCATCAGGACCCCCAGGGAGGATTCGGGGAATGAGCAGTTCTTC. It codes for CAIRTPREDSGNEQFF. The rearrangement joins TRBV10-3 to TRBJ2-1; weak D call: TRBD2 (6 bases). This CDR3 is 16 amino acids long. Germline V CDR1 and CDR2: ENHRY, SYGVKD. V was shortened by 6 bases and J by 7 bases, with 22 bases between the two germline ends.

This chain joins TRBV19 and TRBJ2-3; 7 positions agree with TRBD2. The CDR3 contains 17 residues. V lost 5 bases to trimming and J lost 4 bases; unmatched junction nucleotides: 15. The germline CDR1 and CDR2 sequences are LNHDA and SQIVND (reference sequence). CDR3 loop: CASSVFPVPRGADTQYF. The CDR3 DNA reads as TGTGCCAGTAGTGTCTTCCCGGTCCCCCGGGGGGCAGATACGCAGTATTTT. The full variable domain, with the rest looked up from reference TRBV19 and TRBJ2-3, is DGGITQSPKYLFRKEGQNVTLSCEQNLNHDAMYWYRQDPGQGLRLIYYSQIVNDFQKGDIAEGYSVSREKKESFPLTVTSAQKNPTAFYLCASSVFPVPRGADTQYFGPGTRLTVL.

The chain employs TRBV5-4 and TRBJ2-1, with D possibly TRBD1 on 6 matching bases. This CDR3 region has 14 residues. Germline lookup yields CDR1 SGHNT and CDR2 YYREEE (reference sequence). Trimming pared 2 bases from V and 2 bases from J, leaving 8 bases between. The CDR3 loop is CASSLGGAYNEQFF. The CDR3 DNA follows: TGTGCCAGCAGCTTAGGGGGAGCCTACAATGAGCAGTTCTTC.

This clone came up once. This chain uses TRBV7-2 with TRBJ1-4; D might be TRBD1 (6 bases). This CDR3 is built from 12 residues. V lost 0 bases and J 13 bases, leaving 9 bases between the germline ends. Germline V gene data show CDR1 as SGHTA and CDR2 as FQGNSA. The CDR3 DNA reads TGTGCCAGCAGCTTAGCCCAGGGGCGACTGTTTTTT. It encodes CASSLAQGRLFF.

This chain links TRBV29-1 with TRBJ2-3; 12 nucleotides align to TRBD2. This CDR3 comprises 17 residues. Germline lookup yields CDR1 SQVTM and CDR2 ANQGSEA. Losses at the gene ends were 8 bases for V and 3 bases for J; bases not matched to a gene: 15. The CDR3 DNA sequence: TGCAGCTATTCGTTCCGGGCCCTAGCGGGGGGGACAGATACGCAGTATTTT. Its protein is CSYSFRALAGGTDTQYF.

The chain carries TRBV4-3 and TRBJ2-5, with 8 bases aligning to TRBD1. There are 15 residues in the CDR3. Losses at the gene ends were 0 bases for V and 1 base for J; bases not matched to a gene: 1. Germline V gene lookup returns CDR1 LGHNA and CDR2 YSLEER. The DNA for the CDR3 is TGCGCCAGCAGCCAAGAAGGACAGGGCCAAGAGACCCAGTACTTC. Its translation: CASSQEGQGQETQYF.

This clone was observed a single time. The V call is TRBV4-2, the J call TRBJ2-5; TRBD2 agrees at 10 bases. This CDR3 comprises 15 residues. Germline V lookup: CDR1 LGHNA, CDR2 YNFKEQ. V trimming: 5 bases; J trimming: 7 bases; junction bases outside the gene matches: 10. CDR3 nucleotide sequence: TGTGCCAGCAGCTTCGATAGCGGGGGGACTGGGACCCAGTACTTC. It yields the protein CASSFDSGGTGTQYF.

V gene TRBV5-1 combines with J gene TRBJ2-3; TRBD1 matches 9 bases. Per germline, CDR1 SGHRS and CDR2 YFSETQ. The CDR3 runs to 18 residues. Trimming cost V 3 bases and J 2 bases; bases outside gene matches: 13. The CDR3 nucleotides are TGCGCCAGCAGCTGGCCGGGACAGGGAGGGGGCCACACAGATACGCAGTATTTT. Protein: CASSWPGQGGGHTDTQYF.

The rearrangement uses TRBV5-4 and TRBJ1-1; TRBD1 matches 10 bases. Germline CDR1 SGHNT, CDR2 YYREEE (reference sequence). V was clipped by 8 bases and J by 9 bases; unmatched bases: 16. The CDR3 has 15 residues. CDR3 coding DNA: TGTGCCAGTATAGACAGGGGGCAAACAACCGGCAAAGCTTTCTTT. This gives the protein CASIDRGQTTGKAFF.

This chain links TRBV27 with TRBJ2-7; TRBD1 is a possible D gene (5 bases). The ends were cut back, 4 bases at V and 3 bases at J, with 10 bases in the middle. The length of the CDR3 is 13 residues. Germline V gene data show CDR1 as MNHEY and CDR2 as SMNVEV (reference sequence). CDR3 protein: CASSSQGYYEQYF. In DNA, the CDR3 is TGTGCCAGCAGTTCCCAGGGCTACTACGAGCAGTACTTC.

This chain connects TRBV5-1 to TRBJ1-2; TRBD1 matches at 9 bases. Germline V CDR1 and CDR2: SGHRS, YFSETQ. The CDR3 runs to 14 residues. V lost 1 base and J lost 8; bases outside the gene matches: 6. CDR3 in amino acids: CASSLTGQGKGYTF. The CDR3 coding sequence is TGCGCCAGCAGCTTGACTGGACAGGGGAAGGGCTACACCTTC.